This TCR beta chain was observed in a study of T cell changes during pregnancy in multiple sclerosis (dated by TCRdb to the late 2010s). Regarding the study in general: In women with multiple sclerosis, the researchers looked at how the T cell repertoire shifted as pregnancy progressed.

To note about this clone: Its antigen remains undetermined. Per-nucleotide qualities are absent, and no much larger clonotype sits a single base away.

Receptors were amplified or captured by the immunoSEQ multiplex PCR assay. TCRdb took over this immuneACCESS table, retaining in-frame rearrangements with V and J assigned. Such tables are incomplete; in checked studies, under half of the missing clones stem from an unresolved V gene, and the remainder is unexplained. A total of about 79,000 clones appear in this sample, 75% to 95% of them only once. Around 0.45% of the sample goes to the ten largest clones. The germline V gene supplies CDR1 SGHTA and CDR2 FQGNSA. Its CDR3 holds 15 amino acids, cysteine through phenylalanine. The entry retains the CDR3 DNA only, 45 bases that are in frame from base 1. V was cut back by 3 bases and J by 5 bases, leaving a gap of 14 bases between them.

The sample in question was CD4+ T cells from peripheral blood mononuclear cells, obtained in the second trimester of pregnancy. Recombination joined TRBV7-2 with TRBJ1-5; D gene: possibly TRBD1, on 5 matching bases. The TCR was taken from a female donor with multiple sclerosis, enrolled in a pregnancy study. The CDR3 reads CASSLAGWGDQPQHF. The nucleotide sequence is TGTGCCAGCAGCTTGGCTGGGTGGGGGGATCAGCCCCAGCATTTT.